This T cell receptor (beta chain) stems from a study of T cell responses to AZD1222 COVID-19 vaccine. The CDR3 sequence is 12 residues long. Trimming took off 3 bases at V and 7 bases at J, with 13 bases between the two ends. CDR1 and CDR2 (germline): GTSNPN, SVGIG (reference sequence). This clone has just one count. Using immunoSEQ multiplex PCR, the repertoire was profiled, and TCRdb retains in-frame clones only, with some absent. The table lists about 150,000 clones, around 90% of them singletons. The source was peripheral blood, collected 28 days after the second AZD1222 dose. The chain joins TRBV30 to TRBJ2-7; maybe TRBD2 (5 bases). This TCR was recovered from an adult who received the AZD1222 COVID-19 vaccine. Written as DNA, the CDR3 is TGTGCCTGGAGGGTCCCCCCGGGGGAGCAGTACTTC. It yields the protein CAWRVPPGEQYF.